This TCR beta chain is drawn from a study of blood T cell repertoires in COVID-19. Study background: Acute and convalescent COVID-19 samples came from the United States, Italy and Spain.

Per the original methods: Nucleated cell counts were estimated from reference gene primer amplification. Using immunoSEQ multiplex PCR, the repertoire was profiled, and TCRdb retains in-frame clones only, with some absent. V, J and clone size were drawn from that table, and D and trimming were deduced from the DNA. Of about 66,000 clones detected, 86% appear once; the ten largest clones hold 6.9%. With V trimmed by 4 bases and J by 6 bases, 5 bases remained unmatched. CDR1 is SGHRS and CDR2 is YFSETQ in the germline V gene. The CDR3 has 15 amino acids. The sequence came from a man over 45 with active COVID-19. This chain uses TRBV5-1 with TRBJ2-1, with TRBD2 matching 12 bases. Material for sequencing was peripheral blood. The chain's CDR3 is CASSRASGRVNEQFF. CDR3 nucleotides: TGCGCCAGCAGCCGGGCTAGCGGGAGGGTCAATGAGCAGTTCTTC.